What follows are 22 T cell receptor beta chains derived from one specimen sequenced in a study of early T cells in non-severe SARS-CoV-2 infection. TCRdb used MiXCR to reprocess the 5' RACE reads, holding one entry per CDR3 protein. The sample carries more than 50,000 distinct CDR3 sequences, roughly 5.5% recorded once. Sequencing was done on a sample of whole blood. These receptor sequences come from an adult who was a healthcare worker with PCR-confirmed SARS-CoV-2 infection or an uninfected control (not recorded which).

The rearrangement uses TRBV14 and TRBJ1-2, with TRBD1 identical over 8 bases. Trimming removed 1 base from V and 7 bases from J; junction bases left unmatched: 11. CDR1 is SGHDN and CDR2 is FVKESK in the germline V gene. The CDR3 runs 16 residues. The CDR3 spells CASSQGGTGLVGGYTF. DNA for the CDR3: TGTGCCAGCAGCCAAGGGGGGACAGGTCTCGTCGGTGGCTACACCTTC.

At least ten counts were recorded for this clonotype. The rearrangement links TRBV7-2 to TRBJ2-7; 9 nucleotides match TRBD2. This CDR3 is built from 14 residues. Trimming cost V 5 bases and J 2 bases; bases outside gene matches: 4. Germline V CDR1 and CDR2: SGHTA, FQGNSA. CDR3 coding DNA: TGTGCCAGCAGCGCGGGGGGGGGACCCTACGAGCAGTACTTC. This gives the protein CASSAGGGPYEQYF.

This clonotype has a count of ten or more. The J gene is TRBJ2-7, the V gene TRBV27, with D possibly being TRBD1 (6 bases). CDR3 length: 13 amino acids. Germline V gene lookup returns CDR1 MNHEY and CDR2 SMNVEV (reference sequence). V lost 6 bases to trimming and J lost 4 bases, with 13 bases between them. CDR3 sequence reads: CASRETGKYEQYF. The DNA for the CDR3 is TGTGCCAGCAGGGAAACAGGGAAATACGAGCAGTACTTC.

This clonotype was detected only a few times. The V and J genes are TRBV12-3 or TRBV12-4 and TRBJ2-1, with D hard to call. The CDR3 is 16 amino acids. V gave up 2 bases and J gave up 7 bases, with 18 bases separating them. The CDR3 loop is CASSLMPGSVRNEQFF. The CDR3 DNA follows: TGTGCCAGCAGTTTAATGCCCGGCTCCGTCAGGAATGAGCAGTTCTTC.

Many counts were recorded for this clonotype. The rearrangement joins TRBV18 to TRBJ2-3; tentatively, D is TRBD1 or TRBD2 (7 bases each). The CDR3 runs 19 residues. Trimming pared 3 bases from V and 1 base from J, leaving 23 bases between. The V gene's germline CDR1 is KGHSH and CDR2 LQKENI. Here the CDR3 DNA reads TGTGCCAGCTCACCCCTCTGGGGCGGGGGACAGTCAGGCACAGATACGCAGTATTTT. This sequence encodes CASSPLWGGGQSGTDTQYF. The full variable domain, with the rest looked up from reference TRBV18 and TRBJ2-3, is NAGVMQNPRHLVRRRGQEARLRCSPMKGHSHVYWYRQLPEEGLKFMVYLQKENIIDESGMPKERFSAEFPKEGPSILRIQQVVRGDSAAYFCASSPLWGGGQSGTDTQYFGPGTRLTVL.

This clonotype appeared many times. The gene calls are TRBV6-5 and TRBJ1-1; the D gene is possibly TRBD1 (6 bases). V was trimmed by 2 bases and J by 14 bases, leaving 12 bases between them. Germline V gene lookup returns CDR1 MNHEY and CDR2 SVGAGI. There are 11 residues in the CDR3. As DNA, the CDR3 is TGTGCCAGCAGTTACAGGGACAAGAGCTTCTTT. Protein: CASSYRDKSFF.

This clonotype was detected ten times or more. The rearrangement uses TRBV6-5 and TRBJ1-2; D is possibly TRBD1 (5 bases). With 7 bases removed from V and 0 bases from J, the gap between germline ends came to 12 bases. The CDR3 consists of 14 residues. Germline V gene sequence: CDR1 MNHEY, CDR2 SVGAGI. DNA for the CDR3: TGTGCCAGCAAAGTACAGGAGACTAACTATGGCTACACCTTC. Translating it yields CASKVQETNYGYTF.

The sample holds many counts of this clonotype. V usage is TRBV5-1 and J usage is TRBJ1-5; possible D gene TRBD1, 6 bases. CDR3 length: 14 amino acids. CDR1 and CDR2 from the germline V gene are SGHRS and YFSETQ. V was shortened by 0 bases and J by 11 bases, with 15 bases between the two germline ends. The CDR3 region has the DNA TGCGCCAGCAGCTTGGGACCGGGGGCCCAGGCCCAGCATTTT. This gives the protein CASSLGPGAQAQHF.

This clonotype has at least ten counts. The V call is TRBV7-9, the J call TRBJ2-1; 8 nucleotides line up with TRBD1. V trimming: 8 bases; J trimming: 8 bases; junction bases outside the gene matches: 17. Looked up from germline, CDR1 is SEHNR and CDR2 is FQNEAQ (reference sequence). The CDR3 totals 16 residues. For the CDR3, the DNA is TGTGCCAGCTGGGGACAGGACAGCCTCGGATCGGATGAGCAGTTCTTC. Encoded protein: CASWGQDSLGSDEQFF.

The chain couples TRBV5-1 to TRBJ2-2; 8 nucleotides match TRBD1. The CDR3 runs to 16 residues. The V gene's germline CDR1 is SGHRS and CDR2 YFSETQ. Germline trimming cut 4 bases from V and 4 bases from J; bases unmatched to any gene: 9. CDR3 residues: CASSPEPDRATGELFF. The CDR3 DNA reads TGCGCCAGCAGCCCCGAACCGGACAGGGCCACCGGGGAGCTGTTTTTT.

The chain has TRBV3-2 and TRBJ1-3; TRBD1, as called in the table, went unchecked against the DNA. TRBV3-2 is assigned pseudogene status. The CDR3 loop spans 17 amino acids. The CDR3 reads CASSQYPQGISGNTIYF. Here the CDR3 DNA reads TGTGCCAGCAGCCAGTACCCCCAGGGCATCTCTGGAAACACCATATATTTT.

This clonotype has at least ten counts. V gene TRBV25-1 combines with J gene TRBJ2-3; possible D gene TRBD1, 6 bases. The CDR3 extends over 16 amino acids. Trimming stripped 1 base from V and 4 bases from J, with 15 bases between. CDR1 and CDR2 (germline): MGHDK, SYGVNS. CDR3 bases: TGTGCCAGCAGTGAATTTACAGGGTGGACGGCAGATACGCAGTATTTT. Protein: CASSEFTGWTADTQYF.

This clonotype has at least ten counts. This chain links TRBV19 with TRBJ2-1; 11 nucleotides match TRBD1. The CDR3 covers 16 residues. After removal of 3 bases from V and 9 bases from J, the junction contained 10 bases not matched to a gene. Per the germline V gene, CDR1 is LNHDA and CDR2 is SQIVND (reference sequence). The CDR3 here is CASSIFGTGGNSEQFF. The CDR3 DNA is TGTGCCAGTAGTATTTTTGGGACAGGGGGGAATAGTGAGCAGTTCTTC.

The J gene is TRBJ1-2, the V gene TRBV29-1; a weak D match, TRBD1 (5 bases). V was shortened by 6 bases and J by 7 bases, with 18 bases between the two germline ends. The CDR3 runs to 13 residues. Germline CDR1 and CDR2: SQVTM and ANQGSEA. For the CDR3, the DNA is TGCAGCGTGGGGGGTTTCGAATTTAGTGGCTACACCTTC. Translated: CSVGGFEFSGYTF.

This clonotype occurred many times. The rearrangement links TRBV2 to TRBJ2-1; no reliable D call. The CDR3 runs to 12 residues. CDR1 is SNHLY, CDR2 FYNNEI, per germline. Trimming stripped 2 bases from V and 4 bases from J, with 3 bases between. CDR3 sequence: CASSERYNEQFF. The CDR3 nucleotides read TGTGCCAGCAGTGAACGGTACAATGAGCAGTTCTTC.

The sample holds many counts of this clonotype. The chain combines TRBV18 with TRBJ1-1; D uncertain. The CDR3 sequence is 14 residues long. V was clipped by 2 bases and J by 3 bases, with 10 bases between them. Germline-derived CDR1 and CDR2 are KGHSH and LQKENI. CDR3 nucleotide sequence: TGTGCCAGCTCACCAGATCAAAGTGACACTGAAGCTTTCTTT. It encodes CASSPDQSDTEAFF.

This clonotype was recorded at least ten times. The V and J genes are TRBV3-1 and TRBJ2-7; perhaps TRBD2 as D (5 bases). V dropped 4 bases and J dropped 7 bases, with 23 bases sitting between them. Germline CDR1 is LGHDT and CDR2 is YNNKEL (reference sequence). This CDR3 region has 16 residues. The CDR3 coding sequence is TGTGCCAGCAGCCGTACCCTCCCCGGAGCGGCGGAGGAGCAGTACTTC. Protein product: CASSRTLPGAAEEQYF.

This clonotype occurred a few times. V gene TRBV5-6 combines with J gene TRBJ2-5, with a tentative D call TRBD2 (5 bases). Germline CDR1 is SGHDT and CDR2 is YYEEEE. The CDR3 contains 15 residues. The V end lost 1 base, the J end lost 5 bases, and 15 bases lay between the germline ends. Here the CDR3 DNA reads TGTGCCAGCAGCTTGAGAGGGCCCGGGCTTGAGACCCAGTACTTC. This encodes CASSLRGPGLETQYF.

By frequency in the sample, this clonotype is medium-sized. The chain links TRBV30 to TRBJ1-5, with D possibly being TRBD1 (5 bases). This CDR3 region has 15 residues. The germline gives CDR1 GTSNPN, CDR2 SVGIG (reference sequence). Trimming removed 1 base from V and 4 bases from J, with 14 bases in between. The CDR3 loop is CAWSGDPKGNQPQHF. DNA of the CDR3: TGTGCCTGGAGTGGTGACCCCAAGGGGAATCAGCCCCAGCATTTT.

This clonotype was counted many times. The V and J genes are TRBV5-1 and TRBJ2-1, with TRBD1 as a possible D gene (5 bases). This CDR3 is 16 amino acids long. The V end was cut by 0 bases, the J end by 7 bases, with 17 bases between. Looked up from germline, CDR1 is SGHRS and CDR2 is YFSETQ. CDR3 sequence (DNA): TGCGCCAGCAGCTTGGCGTTGGGTGGGGCTGGGAATGAGCAGTTCTTC. As protein: CASSLALGGAGNEQFF.

This clonotype was recorded many times. The gene calls are TRBV6-4 and TRBJ1-5; 9 nucleotides agree with TRBD1. V lost 3 bases to trimming and J lost 6 bases; unmatched junction nucleotides: 9. CDR3 size: 16 residues. Germline CDR1 and CDR2: MRHNA and SNTAGT. CDR3 DNA: TGTGCCAGCAGTGAGAGTGAGACAGGGGGTTTTCAGCCCCAGCATTTT. This translates into CASSESETGGFQPQHF.

There are many counts of this clonotype. The chain links TRBV29-1 to TRBJ1-5; D remains unclear. The length of the CDR3 is 13 residues. Germline CDR1 is SQVTM and CDR2 is ANQGSEA. V lost 4 bases, J lost 1 base, and 8 bases lay in between. The CDR3 sequence: CSVAAGSNQPQHF. CDR3 bases: TGCAGCGTTGCCGCGGGGAGCAATCAGCCCCAGCATTTT.